One and the same sample provided the 30 T cell receptor beta chains below, sequenced in a study of human T cells and chemical hapten exposure. TCRdb used MiXCR to reprocess the RACE reads, holding one entry per CDR3 protein. Here the sample spans some 84,000 distinct CDR3 sequences, 10% to 14% being singletons. The time point denotes: patch test 3, about 24 weeks after DPC sensitization. Treatment reported: therapeutic diphenylcyclopropenone sensitization with weekly scalp DPC. The sequencing here drew on whole blood, taken in connection with sensitization to the hapten diphenylcyclopropenone (DPC). These receptor sequences come from a woman aged 45-65 years with alopecia areata. Some clones in this sample may be carry-over from other donors' samples.

This clonotype has a count of ten or more. The chain uses TRBV7-8 and TRBJ1-4; perhaps TRBD1 as D (5 bases). Trimming took 4 bases from V and 8 from J, leaving 11 bases between them. Germline CDR1 is SGHVS and CDR2 is FQNEAQ. The CDR3 has 13 amino acids. The chain's CDR3 is CASSSRVREKLFF. The CDR3 bases are TGTGCCAGCAGCTCCAGGGTGAGAGAAAAACTGTTTTTT.

This clonotype appeared a few times. The rearrangement joins TRBV6-5 to TRBJ2-7; D gene unclear. The germline V and J ends were trimmed by 6 bases and 4 bases, with 25 bases remaining between them. Per germline, CDR1 MNHEY and CDR2 SVGAGI. The CDR3 sequence is 17 residues long. The CDR3 region has the DNA TGTGCCAGCAGCCAACCCCCCGCAGGCGCGAAAAAGTACGAGCAGTACTTC. Protein product: CASSQPPAGAKKYEQYF.

The rearrangement joins TRBV5-1 to TRBJ2-1, with D maybe TRBD1 (6 bases). The CDR3 covers 15 residues. V was cut by 0 bases and J by 5 bases, with 12 bases left in between. Germline loops: CDR1 SGHRS, CDR2 YFSETQ. This CDR3 reads CASSLVQGRNNEQFF. DNA for the CDR3: TGCGCCAGCAGCTTGGTACAGGGTCGTAACAATGAGCAGTTCTTC.

This clonotype was detected a few times. J is TRBJ2-1 and V is TRBV4-3; 14 nucleotides agree with TRBD2. This CDR3 is 19 amino acids long. Per the germline V gene, CDR1 is LGHNA and CDR2 is YSLEER. V shed 2 bases, J shed 9 bases, and the junction held 15 bases outside the gene matches. CDR3 loop: CASSQQITGTSGSAVEQFF. The CDR3 DNA follows: TGCGCCAGCAGCCAACAGATTACTGGGACTAGCGGGAGTGCTGTTGAGCAGTTCTTC.

This clonotype was found many times. The chain recombines TRBV12-3 or TRBV12-4 with TRBJ2-3, with 7 bases identical to TRBD2. The CDR3 extends over 15 amino acids. V shed 6 bases, J shed 0 bases, and the junction held 6 bases outside the gene matches. CDR3 DNA sequence: TGTGCCAGCAGCAAGCGGGGATCTAGCACAGATACGCAGTATTTT. Translating gives CASSKRGSSTDTQYF.

The V call is TRBV7-3, the J call TRBJ2-5; a weak D match, TRBD2 (6 bases). Germline lookup yields CDR1 SGHTA and CDR2 FQGTGA. V dropped 2 bases and J dropped 2 bases, with 9 bases sitting between them. This CDR3 is 14 amino acids long. DNA of the CDR3: TGTGCCAGCAGCTTATCGCGGGATCAAGAGACCCAGTACTTC. This sequence encodes CASSLSRDQETQYF. Together with reference TRBV7-3 and TRBJ2-5, the CDR3 gives the full variable domain: GAGVSQTPSNKVTEKGKYVELRCDPISGHTALYWYRQSLGQGPEFLIYFQGTGAADDSGLPNDRFFAVRPEGSVSTLKIQRTERGDSAVYLCASSLSRDQETQYFGPGTRLLVL.

This clonotype was detected a few times. A much more abundant neighbour one base away suggests this may be a read error. The rearrangement uses TRBV19 and TRBJ2-5; D may correspond to TRBD1 or TRBD2 (5 bases each). The V gene lost 6 bases and the J gene lost 5 bases, with 13 bases spanning the gap. Germline values: CDR1 LNHDA, CDR2 SQIVND (reference sequence). The CDR3 runs 13 residues. The DNA for the CDR3 is TGTGCCAGTAGCCGGGACCTCTCGGAGACCCAGTACTTC. It yields the protein CASSRDLSETQYF.

At least ten counts were recorded for this clonotype. This chain uses TRBV12-3 or TRBV12-4 with TRBJ2-7, with D unclear. This CDR3 contains 12 residues. V was pared by 5 bases and J by 0 bases, with 5 bases between. The DNA for the CDR3 is TGTGCCAGCAGTCTGCTCTCCTACGAGCAGTACTTC. Encoded protein: CASSLLSYEQYF.

Many counts were recorded for this clonotype. The chain couples TRBV29-1 to TRBJ1-1; D gene ambiguous. V lost 4 bases and J lost 4, with 13 bases in between. This CDR3 comprises 13 residues. The germline gives CDR1 SQVTM, CDR2 ANQGSEA. The CDR3 nucleotides are TGCAGCGTTGCGACTGGGTTAGTCACTGAAGCTTTCTTT. Translation gives CSVATGLVTEAFF.

In its sample, this clonotype was seen a few times. This chain joins TRBV27 and TRBJ1-2; weak D call: TRBD1 (6 bases). This CDR3 has 14 amino acids. Germline-derived CDR1 and CDR2 are MNHEY and SMNVEV (reference sequence). V was shortened by 3 bases and J by 6 bases, with 14 bases between the two germline ends. CDR3 protein: CASSLTGTTNGYTF. CDR3 sequence (DNA): TGTGCCAGCAGTTTGACGGGGACAACCAATGGCTACACCTTC.

This clonotype was recorded at least ten times. The chain is built from TRBV12-3 or TRBV12-4 and TRBJ1-5, with TRBD1 as a possible D gene (6 bases). The germline V and J ends were trimmed by 6 bases and 6 bases, with 15 bases remaining between them. The CDR3 has 14 amino acids. CDR3 bases: TGTGCCAGCAGCCGTACACAGGGTTTTCAGCCCCAGCATTTT. Amino acids: CASSRTQGFQPQHF.

V gene TRBV29-1 combines with J gene TRBJ2-2; D possibly corresponds to TRBD2 (5 bases). Per germline, CDR1 SQVTM and CDR2 ANQGSEA. The CDR3 contains 14 residues. V was shortened by 2 bases and J by 0 bases, with 7 bases between the two germline ends. The CDR3 region is CSVESGANTGELFF. Written as DNA, the CDR3 is TGCAGCGTTGAAAGCGGTGCGAACACCGGGGAGCTGTTTTTT.

This clonotype was detected many times. The chain uses TRBV7-2 and TRBJ2-1; D is undetermined. The CDR3 extends over 11 amino acids. V lost 5 bases and J 8 bases, leaving 7 bases between the germline ends. Germline CDR1 reads SGHTA; CDR2 reads FQGNSA. The chain's CDR3 is CASSLSYEQFF. The DNA for the CDR3 is TGTGCCAGCAGCCTCAGTTATGAGCAGTTCTTC.

The sample holds many counts of this clonotype. This chain uses TRBV5-4 with TRBJ2-1; 10 bases line up with TRBD2. Germline lookup yields CDR1 SGHNT and CDR2 YYREEE (reference sequence). This CDR3 is 16 amino acids long. With 2 bases clipped from V and 10 bases from J, the junction kept 12 bases outside the gene matches. This CDR3 reads CASSFGGASGRGEQFF. CDR3 nucleotides: TGTGCCAGCAGCTTTGGGGGGGCTAGCGGGAGAGGGGAGCAGTTCTTC.

This clonotype was counted at least ten times. This rearrangement joins TRBV4-3 to TRBJ1-4, with 7 bases aligning to TRBD1. This CDR3 spans 17 amino acids. The J segment lost 7 bases and the V segment lost 0 bases, leaving 11 bases of the junction unmatched. From germline, CDR1 is LGHNA and CDR2 YSLEER. CDR3 nucleotides: TGCGCCAGCAGCCAAGATTTTATTAGCCAGGGGGGTGAAAAACTGTTTTTT. It is translated as CASSQDFISQGGEKLFF.

This clonotype was observed many times. The chain combines TRBV29-1 with TRBJ2-5, with TRBD2 as a possible D gene (5 bases). Germline values: CDR1 SQVTM, CDR2 ANQGSEA. Deletions cut 5 bases from V and 5 bases from J, with 9 bases between. This CDR3 has 11 amino acids. The CDR3 DNA sequence: TGCAGCGTTCGAACGGGGGAGACCCAGTACTTC. It yields the protein CSVRTGETQYF.

The table lists this clonotype with many counts. The DNA of the CDR3 is TGTGCCAGCAGTTTAGCGCGCTGGGAGCAGTACTTC. It is translated as CASSLARWEQYF. The chain recombines TRBV12-3 or TRBV12-4 with TRBJ2-7; no reliable D call. CDR3 length: 12 amino acids. V was cut by 0 bases and J by 7 bases, with 7 bases left in between.

Only a few counts were recorded for this clonotype. The rearrangement links TRBV5-5 to TRBJ2-5, with 7 bases matching TRBD2. CDR1 and CDR2 from the germline V gene are SGHKS and YYEKEE (reference sequence). The V segment lost 3 bases and the J segment 2 bases; nucleotides outside the gene matches: 7. This CDR3 spans 15 amino acids. Written as DNA, the CDR3 is TGTGCCAGCAGCTCCCAGCGGGACCCGCAAGAGACCCAGTACTTC. It specifies CASSSQRDPQETQYF.

This clonotype has only a few counts. V gene TRBV7-3 combines with J gene TRBJ2-5; D is uncertain. This CDR3 contains 14 residues. With 5 bases removed from V and 1 base from J, the gap between germline ends came to 11 bases. The germline V gene has CDR1 SGHTA and CDR2 FQGTGA. The CDR3 is CASSPTGFQETQYF. The CDR3 bases are TGTGCCAGCAGCCCCACCGGATTCCAAGAGACCCAGTACTTC.

This clonotype has ten or more counts. The CDR3: CASSSFPSGSFTDTQYF. CDR3 bases: TGTGCCAGCAGTTCCTTTCCTAGCGGGAGCTTTACAGATACGCAGTATTTT. The V and J genes are TRBV27 and TRBJ2-3; 10 nucleotides match TRBD2. The CDR3 sequence is 17 residues long. The V gene end was trimmed by 4 bases and the J gene end by 3 bases; junction bases not matched to a gene: 10. Looked up from germline, CDR1 is MNHEY and CDR2 is SMNVEV (reference sequence).

The J gene is TRBJ1-2, the V gene TRBV28, with D unclear. Trimming removed 4 bases at V and 8 bases at J, with 17 bases between. The V gene's germline CDR1 is MDHEN and CDR2 SYDVKM. The CDR3 is 14 residues long. Here the CDR3 reads CASSYPVPGGGYTF. The CDR3 DNA follows: TGTGCCAGCAGTTACCCGGTGCCCGGAGGCGGCTACACCTTC.

This clonotype was observed once. The chain has TRBV3-2 and TRBJ2-7; the table's D call TRBD2 went unverified against the DNA. TRBV3-2 represents a pseudogene. This CDR3 is built from 15 residues. The CDR3 is CASSQGTSGSMRQYF. The CDR3 nucleotides read TGTGCCAGCAGCCAAGGAACTAGCGGGAGTATGAGGCAGTACTTC.

This clonotype was picked up a small number of times. The V and J genes are TRBV19 and TRBJ2-1, with 14 nucleotides matching TRBD2. Germline V gives CDR1 LNHDA, CDR2 SQIVND (reference sequence). The CDR3 has 15 amino acids. Trimming took 5 bases from V and 9 from J; bases not matched to a gene: 6. The CDR3 loop is CASSSGTSGRFEQFF. The CDR3 region has the DNA TGTGCCAGTAGTTCAGGGACTAGCGGGAGATTTGAGCAGTTCTTC.

At least ten counts were recorded for this clonotype. The chain links TRBV1 to TRBJ2-5; TRBD2, the table's D call, was not compared with the DNA. TRBV1 is recorded as a pseudogene. The CDR3 sequence is 15 residues long. CDR3 sequence reads: CTSRRTSGILETQYF. The CDR3 DNA reads TGCACCAGCAGACGGACTAGCGGGATTCTAGAGACCCAGTACTTC.

This clonotype appeared many times. The chain links TRBV4-1 to TRBJ1-6; 8 nucleotides align to TRBD1. The V segment lost 0 bases and the J segment 13 bases; nucleotides outside the gene matches: 8. The V gene's germline CDR1 is MGHRA and CDR2 YSYEKL. The CDR3 has 15 residues. The CDR3 loop reads CASSQDGTGLEPLHF. CDR3 bases: TGCGCCAGCAGCCAAGATGGGACAGGCCTGGAGCCCCTCCACTTT.

This clonotype has just a few counts. The chain links TRBV27 to TRBJ1-6; D ambiguous. This CDR3 spans 16 amino acids. Germline CDR1 reads MNHEY; CDR2 reads SMNVEV (reference sequence). Trimming took off 1 base at V and 3 bases at J, with 10 bases between the two ends. Here the CDR3 DNA reads TGTGCCAGCAGTTTATGGCACCCCAACTATAATTCACCCCTCCACTTT. Its protein is CASSLWHPNYNSPLHF.

A few counts support this clonotype. V and J are TRBV12-3 or TRBV12-4 and TRBJ2-5; a possible D gene is TRBD1 (6 bases). The CDR3 is 12 amino acids. The V and J ends lost 5 bases and 5 bases respectively, with 9 bases between them. The chain's CDR3 is CASSTGFETQYF. The CDR3 DNA is TGTGCCAGCAGTACAGGGTTCGAGACCCAGTACTTC.

V and J are TRBV13 and TRBJ2-7; 7 nucleotides match TRBD2. CDR1 is PRHDT, CDR2 FYEKMQ, per germline (reference sequence). After removal of 5 bases from V and 5 bases from J, the junction contained 15 bases not matched to a gene. The CDR3 consists of 16 residues. CDR3 in amino acids: CASSLRTGTTSNEQYF. CDR3 bases: TGTGCCAGCAGCCTGAGGACCGGGACTACTTCGAACGAGCAGTACTTC.

This clonotype was seen at least ten times. The chain employs TRBV28 and TRBJ2-3, with 7 positions matching TRBD2. CDR1 is MDHEN and CDR2 is SYDVKM in the germline V gene. V was clipped by 5 bases and J by 5 bases; unmatched bases: 7. The CDR3 runs to 14 residues. CDR3 sequence (DNA): TGTGCCAGCAGTCTAGGGCTAGCGGAAGATACGCAGTATTTT. Translating gives CASSLGLAEDTQYF. The full variable domain, its missing parts supplied by reference TRBV28 and TRBJ2-3, is DVKVTQSSRYLVKRTGEKVFLECVQDMDHENMFWYRQDPGLGLRLIYFSYDVKMKEKGDIPEGYSVSREKKERFSLILESASTNQTSMYLCASSLGLAEDTQYFGPGTRLTVL.

The chain uses TRBV25-1 and TRBJ2-3, with D uncertain. Deletions cut 6 bases from V and 2 bases from J, with 6 bases between. CDR1 and CDR2 from the germline V gene are MGHDK and SYGVNS. The CDR3 has 12 residues. This CDR3 reads CASSIVTDTQYF. The CDR3 DNA reads TGTGCCAGCAGCATAGTCACAGATACGCAGTATTTT.